This T cell receptor beta chain was sequenced in a study of control samples from healthy donors and cancer patients. V was shortened by 4 bases and J by 2 bases, with 16 bases between the two germline ends. In germline, CDR1 is SGHRS, CDR2 YFSETQ. The CDR3 consists of 15 residues. Repertoires were generated with immunoSEQ multiplex PCR, while TCRdb's copy carries only in-frame clones and drops some. The data hold about 120,000 clones, with approximately 88% observed a single time. This receptor was identified in a man aged 35-49 years in good health. This sequence joins TRBV5-1 and TRBJ2-7; D is perhaps TRBD1 or TRBD2 (5 bases each). Sequenced: blood. CDR3 bases: TGCGCCAGCAGCGAGGGGCAGCGGAATACCTACGAGCAGTACTTC. Amino acid sequence: CASSEGQRNTYEQYF.